The TCR beta chain under discussion was sequenced for a study of blood T cell repertoires in COVID-19. At the level of the study: The origin of the acute and convalescent COVID-19 samples was the United States, Italy and Spain. PBMCs, B-cell-depleted T cells, or T cells provided the cDNA or gDNA that made up the material.

V trimming: 4 bases; J trimming: 10 bases; junction bases outside the gene matches: 14. The CDR3 length is 16 residues. Germline V CDR1 and CDR2: SGHDT, YYEEEE. This clone has more than one count but fewer than ten. As handled by the study authors: Amplification of reference gene primers was used by the study to estimate nucleated cell counts. The table came from immunoSEQ multiplex PCR; TCRdb's copy has only in-frame clones and leaves some out. That table supplies the V and J calls and clone size; D and trimming were determined from the DNA. Among fewer than 250,000 clones listed, around 83% were seen once.

Sequences were obtained from peripheral blood. This clonotype was obtained from a man aged 45-60 years with active or convalescent COVID-19. The chain uses TRBV5-6 and TRBJ2-1; 10 nucleotides match TRBD2. CDR3: CASSPDAGLAVGEQFF. In nucleotides, the CDR3 is TGTGCCAGCAGCCCAGACGCCGGACTAGCGGTAGGGGAGCAGTTCTTC.